The present T cell receptor (beta chain) was sequenced within a study of CD8 T cells in Susac syndrome. The authors sequenced TCR beta from blood CD8+ and CD4+ T cells. Controls matched for age and sex were healthy donors. TEMRA cells were FACS-enriched, unlike CD8+ and CD4+ T cells, which were negatively isolated. Random hexamers served to reverse transcribe about 0.5 to 1 ug RNA. With immunoSEQ multiplex PCR, TCR beta CDR3 was amplified across 54 Vbeta and 13 Jbeta. From the immunoSEQ multiplex PCR reads, TCRdb called clonotypes with MiXCR, one entry per CDR3 protein. The table shows 150,000 to 200,000 distinct CDR3 sequences, with approximately 96% occurring only once. Trimming cost V 4 bases and J 2 bases, with 10 bases left between them. Germline loops: CDR1 DFQATT, CDR2 SNEGSKA (reference sequence). This CDR3 is built from 13 residues.

The rearrangement uses TRBV20-1 and TRBJ2-3, with D tentatively TRBD2 (5 bases). Specimen: CD4+ T cells from PBMCs. This receptor was identified in a human donor in good health. The CDR3 loop reads CSATWETTDTQYF. CDR3 in DNA: TGCAGTGCTACTTGGGAGACCACAGATACGCAGTATTTT.